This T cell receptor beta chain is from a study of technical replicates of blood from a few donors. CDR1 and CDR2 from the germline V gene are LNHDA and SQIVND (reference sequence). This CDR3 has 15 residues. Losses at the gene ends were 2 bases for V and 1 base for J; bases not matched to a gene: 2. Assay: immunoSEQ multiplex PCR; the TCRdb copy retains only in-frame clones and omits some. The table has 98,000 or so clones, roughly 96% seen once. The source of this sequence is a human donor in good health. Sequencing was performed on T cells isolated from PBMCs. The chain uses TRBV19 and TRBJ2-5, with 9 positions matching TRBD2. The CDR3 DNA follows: TGTGCCAGTAGTATAATGCGGGGGGGCCAAGAGACCCAGTACTTC. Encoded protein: CASSIMRGGQETQYF.